The 21 T cell receptor beta chains given below trace back to one sample, sequenced in a study of blood T cell repertoires in COVID-19. Assay: immunoSEQ multiplex PCR; the TCRdb copy retains only in-frame clones and omits some. The table records 290,000 or so clones, roughly 87% of them present only once. The sample comprised peripheral blood. These receptors originate from a man younger than 30 with active or convalescent COVID-19.

With respect to this clone: At one boundary the junction diverges from the germline segment, which might be a read error. The V gene is TRBV2, the J gene TRBJ2-2; TRBD2 matches at 9 bases. CDR3 size: 16 residues. CDR1 and CDR2 (germline): SNHLY, FYNNEI. DNA for the CDR3: TGTGCCAGCAGGGAAGGACTAGCGATAAACACCGGGGAGCTGTTTTTT. Translating it yields CASREGLAINTGELFF.

V and J are TRBV14 and TRBJ2-5; 7 bases agree with TRBD1. The trim removed 4 bases at V and 5 bases at J, leaving 13 bases unmatched. Germline CDR1 reads SGHDN; CDR2 reads FVKESK. This CDR3 is built from 16 residues. CDR3 sequence reads: CASSRDSYHSVETQYF. The CDR3 bases are TGTGCCAGCAGCCGGGACAGCTATCACTCGGTGGAGACCCAGTACTTC.

The V and J genes are TRBV28 and TRBJ2-2; TRBD1 matches 9 bases. The junction had 6 bases not matched to a gene; V was cut back by 10 bases and J by 6 bases. The CDR3 runs to 13 residues. CDR1 and CDR2 (germline): MDHEN, SYDVKM. The CDR3 is CATGTGFAGELFF. The DNA of the CDR3 is TGTGCCACCGGGACAGGGTTTGCCGGGGAGCTGTTTTTT.

This chain connects TRBV2 to TRBJ2-5; 10 bases are shared with TRBD2. This CDR3 has 17 amino acids. Germline loops: CDR1 SNHLY, CDR2 FYNNEI. With 2 bases clipped from V and 5 bases from J, the junction kept 11 bases outside the gene matches. CDR3 DNA: TGTGCCAGCAGTGAATTCCTAGCGGGGGCGGTGGGTGAGACCCAGTACTTC. Its translation: CASSEFLAGAVGETQYF.

The V gene is TRBV7-3, the J gene TRBJ2-1; 8 positions agree with TRBD2. The J segment lost 3 bases and the V segment lost 5 bases, leaving 6 bases of the junction unmatched. The CDR3 is 15 amino acids. CDR1 is SGHTA, CDR2 FQGTGA, per germline. The CDR3 sequence: CASSQAGEGYNEQFF. Written as DNA, the CDR3 is TGTGCCAGCAGCCAAGCGGGGGAGGGCTACAATGAGCAGTTCTTC.

This rearrangement joins TRBV7-9 to TRBJ2-3; D possibly corresponds to TRBD2 (6 bases). From germline, CDR1 is SEHNR and CDR2 FQNEAQ (reference sequence). This CDR3 contains 15 residues. Between the trimmed V and J ends, which lost 4 bases and 4 bases, there was a span of 15 bases. CDR3 in DNA: TGTGCCAGCAGCTCGTCCGGGAGTCTTGCAGATACGCAGTATTTT. This sequence encodes CASSSSGSLADTQYF.

The V call is TRBV12-5, the J call TRBJ1-6; 8 positions agree with TRBD1. Germline V CDR1 and CDR2: LGHNT, FRNRAP. CDR3 size: 15 residues. V dropped 1 base and J dropped 7; count of bases not matched to a gene: 3. CDR3 region: CASGLAGQGNSPLHF. The CDR3 DNA follows: TGTGCTAGTGGTTTGGCCGGACAGGGAAATTCACCCCTCCACTTT.

The chain carries TRBV19 and TRBJ1-1; TRBD1 might be the D (5 bases). V shed 5 bases and J shed 1 base, with 11 bases lying between them. Germline V gene data show CDR1 as LNHDA and CDR2 as SQIVND (reference sequence). The CDR3 covers 14 residues. CDR3 sequence (DNA): TGTGCCAGTAGTCTACGACAGCCGAACACTGAAGCTTTCTTT. Translating it yields CASSLRQPNTEAFF.

The chain joins TRBV27 to TRBJ2-7, with 7 bases lining up with TRBD1. Germline V gene lookup returns CDR1 MNHEY and CDR2 SMNVEV (reference sequence). V trimming: 6 bases; J trimming: 4 bases; junction bases outside the gene matches: 12. This CDR3 contains 15 residues. CDR3 coding DNA: TGTGCCAGCAGCCTAAGGGGGCCGTTCGTATACGAGCAGTACTTC. The encoded protein is CASSLRGPFVYEQYF.

This clone has a handful of counts. Relative to the germline gene, one junction end is altered; a read error may explain this. The rearrangement links TRBV6-5 to TRBJ2-7; 9 positions match TRBD1. The CDR3 loop spans 14 amino acids. Germline CDR1 MNHEY, CDR2 SVGAGI. The CDR3 coding sequence is TGTGCCAGCAGGGGAACCGGGACAGGGAAGCCCAACAACTTC. Its protein is CASRGTGTGKPNNF.

This clone is a singleton in its sample. The chain has TRBV5-4 and TRBJ2-1; the match to TRBD2 covers 9 bases. V gave up 4 bases and J gave up 8 bases; unmatched junction bases: 10. Germline V gene data show CDR1 as SGHNT and CDR2 as YYREEE (reference sequence). The CDR3 sequence is 15 residues long. For the CDR3, the DNA is TGTGCCAGCAGCCAGCCGGGACTAGCAGCAGATGAGCAGTTCTTC. Translating gives CASSQPGLAADEQFF. The whole variable domain, filled in from reference TRBV5-4 and TRBJ2-1, reads ETGVTQSPTHLIKTRGQQVTLRCSSQSGHNTVSWYQQALGQGPQFIFQYYREEENGRGNFPPRFSGLQFPNYSSELNVNALELDDSALYLCASSQPGLAADEQFFGPGTRLTVL.

This clone was seen a few times. The gene calls are TRBV18 and TRBJ2-2; possibly TRBD2 for D (6 bases). V lost 3 bases and J 5 bases, leaving 13 bases between the germline ends. CDR1 is KGHSH, CDR2 LQKENI, per germline. The length of the CDR3 is 15 residues. The DNA for the CDR3 is TGTGCCAGCTCACCTTCGACTAGACAGACCGGGGAGCTGTTTTTT. It codes for CASSPSTRQTGELFF.

The V gene is TRBV5-5, the J gene TRBJ2-1, with a possible D match to TRBD2 (6 bases). The germline CDR1 and CDR2 sequences are SGHKS and YYEKEE (reference sequence). Trimming stripped 1 base from V and 0 bases from J, with 8 bases between. The CDR3 length is 15 residues. CDR3 DNA: TGTGCCAGCAGCTTGACTAGCAGCTCCTACAATGAGCAGTTCTTC. This gives the protein CASSLTSSSYNEQFF. The entire variable domain, with the rest obtained from reference TRBV5-5 and TRBJ2-1, is as follows: DAGVTQSPTHLIKTRGQQVTLRCSPISGHKSVSWYQQVLGQGPQFIFQYYEKEERGRGNFPDRFSARQFPNYSSELNVNALLLGDSALYLCASSLTSSSYNEQFFGPGTRLTVL.

This sequence joins TRBV5-4 and TRBJ1-2, with TRBD1 as a possible D gene (5 bases). V lost 3 bases and J 5 bases, leaving 14 bases between the germline ends. The CDR3 totals 14 residues. The germline gives CDR1 SGHNT, CDR2 YYREEE (reference sequence). This CDR3 reads CASSYNTQGYGYTF. DNA for the CDR3: TGTGCCAGCAGCTACAACACCCAGGGTTATGGCTACACCTTC.

V is TRBV7-8 and J is TRBJ1-1; D is possibly TRBD1 (5 bases). CDR3 length: 18 residues. Germline assignment: CDR1 SGHVS and CDR2 FQNEAQ. V gave up 0 bases and J gave up 2 bases, with 19 bases separating them. In DNA, the CDR3 is TGTGCCAGCAGCTTAGCGTTGGGGCAAAGGACGGGCAACACTGAAGCTTTCTTT. Encoded protein: CASSLALGQRTGNTEAFF.

In this sample, this clone turned up once. The genes are TRBV7-9 and TRBJ2-1; D may be TRBD1 (7 bases). V dropped 5 bases and J dropped 9 bases, with 20 bases sitting between them. This CDR3 has 15 amino acids. Germline values: CDR1 SEHNR, CDR2 FQNEAQ (reference sequence). The DNA of the CDR3 is TGTGCCAGCAGCCCAGGGGGGTCCGGACACGGTGAGCAGTTCTTC. Translating it yields CASSPGGSGHGEQFF.

This rearrangement joins TRBV11-3 to TRBJ2-1, with 10 positions matching TRBD1. Germline V CDR1 and CDR2: SGHNT, YENEEA. This CDR3 has 14 amino acids. J was trimmed by 8 bases and V by 3 bases; bases with no gene match: 4. The CDR3 region is CASSLGQGLHEQFF. Written as DNA, the CDR3 is TGTGCCAGCAGCTTGGGACAGGGGTTGCATGAGCAGTTCTTC. Supplemented by reference TRBV11-3 and TRBJ2-1, the full variable domain reads EAGVVQSPRYKIIEKKQPVAFWCNPISGHNTLYWYLQNLGQGPELLIRYENEEAVDDSQLPKDRFSAERLKGVDSTLKIQPAELGDSAVYLCASSLGQGLHEQFFGPGTRLTVL.

This sequence joins TRBV5-4 and TRBJ2-3, with 10 bases matching TRBD2. The CDR3 sequence is 16 residues long. The V gene end was trimmed by 1 base and the J gene end by 6 bases; junction bases not matched to a gene: 8. Germline CDR1 is SGHNT and CDR2 is YYREEE (reference sequence). This CDR3 is CASSLQPGTSADTQYF. CDR3 bases: TGTGCCAGCAGCTTGCAGCCCGGGACTAGCGCCGATACGCAGTATTTT.

The V gene is TRBV5-1, the J gene TRBJ1-5; 8 bases are a match to TRBD1. The CDR3 has 15 amino acids. V lost 0 bases and J lost 6; bases outside the gene matches: 5. Germline V gene lookup returns CDR1 SGHRS and CDR2 YFSETQ. DNA of the CDR3: TGCGCCAGCAGCTTGGGACAGGGGACGGGTCAGCCCCAGCATTTT. As protein: CASSLGQGTGQPQHF.

This chain connects TRBV9 to TRBJ1-1; D gene uncertain. The CDR3 spans 14 residues. Trimming pared 4 bases from V and 0 bases from J, leaving 10 bases between. Germline CDR1 and CDR2: SGDLS and YYNGEE. CDR3: CASSSGLLNTEAFF. In nucleotides, the CDR3 is TGTGCCAGCAGCTCCGGACTGTTGAACACTGAAGCTTTCTTT.

The gene calls are TRBV18 and TRBJ2-3; 11 bases agree with TRBD2. V gave up 7 bases and J gave up 0 bases; unmatched junction bases: 12. This CDR3 spans 18 amino acids. Germline V lookup: CDR1 KGHSH, CDR2 LQKENI. CDR3 residues: CASLGTSGDLPSTDTQYF. The CDR3, as DNA: TGTGCCAGCTTAGGGACTAGCGGCGACCTCCCTAGCACAGATACGCAGTATTTT.